The T cell receptor (beta chain) under discussion was sequenced for a study of cytomegalovirus exposure and HLA in healthy donors (dated by TCRdb to the late 2010s). The study in broad terms: In an earlier analysis of 587 of the donors, 276 Gb of sequence data and 90 million to 130 million unique TCR beta sequences from about 190 million T cells were reported. The study used immunosequencing to profile the T cell repertoires of several hundred subjects and linked those repertoires to cytomegalovirus serostatus. The number of donors typed differed by locus, with roughly 629-640 for A, B, C, DRB1 and DQB1, roughly 520 for DQA1, over 600 for DPA1, and 400 to 490 for DPB1. Approximately 300 gigabases of sequencing data and around 85 million unique TCR sequences made up an early release that covered about 640 HLA-typed donors. Both class I and class II loci were covered by HLA typing, at four-digit resolution. The aim of the study was to test whether cataloging public T cell receptors could identify signatures of past pathogen exposure. To decide whether each TCR beta V gene segment behaved as functional or pseudogenic, an earlier analysis of approximately 590 of the donors relied on high-throughput TCR beta sequencing. In addition to the first cohort of 666 subjects, a separate validation cohort of 130 or so different subjects was used. Rather than drawing on any new phenotypic data, the later analysis identified candidate immune exposures from TCR beta sequences and the way those sequences occurred across donors. Among the roughly 400 genotyped donors, around 81% belonged to the genetic ancestry cluster associated with self-reported Caucasian donors. All discovery cohort repertoires had been generated using a single sequencing platform. Genome-wide SNP genotypes for about 65% of the roughly 670 donors were used in a later genetic analysis, which treated that subset as a discovery cohort. Among about 400 genotyped donors of the cohort, an average of approximately 220,000 unique TCR beta nucleotide sequences was sequenced per donor, of which about 19% were non-productive. A handful of DR-DQ haplotypes were handled as single units for association and clustering because linkage in the cohort was strong. Alongside the repertoire data, information on donor age, sex, ethnicity and CMV serostatus was compiled. To study patterns of TCR occurrence, a later analysis re-analyzed previously published TCR beta repertoires from under 750 donors and added high-resolution HLA genotyping. High-throughput TCR immunosequencing, statistical association of individual TCRs with disease status, and machine learning were combined to predict cytomegalovirus infection status.

Overall study outcomes, separate from this receptor: About 17 rarely observed V segments, including chromosome 9 orphons, were excluded from the earlier analysis of approximately 500 of the donors because counts were too low. Some IMGT-functional V segments, including TRBV6-2 and TRBV6-3, could not be told apart with the 87-base-pair reads, so those segments were excluded. Compared with the 666-donor mean, donors in an Asian-associated ancestry cluster had fewer N-insertions in productive TCRs, according to a later genetic analysis. The presence/absence analyses assumed that sequencing depth was roughly uniform across donors, and that assumption may not be true. Assigning TCR associations to individual alleles was difficult when HLA alleles, especially DR and DQ, strongly co-occurred. Broadly in line with IMGT annotations, most TCR beta V segments showed up in productive rearrangements about 87% or about 30% of the time in an earlier analysis of under 700 of the donors. A few of the identified cytomegalovirus-associated TCR beta chains were confirmed in vitro to be specific for cytomegalovirus antigens. Only TCR beta chains were sequenced in this cohort, and the absence of alpha or paired-chain data limited detectable features. A later analysis found that TCR association rates varied across HLA loci, with DRB1 alleles showing the most associated TCRs and HLA-C alleles the fewest. Correlated functional status among segregating V segments might reflect linkage disequilibrium, but an unknown experimental factor could not be ruled out. A further reported finding was that TCR beta sequences accurately predicted the HLA-A and HLA-B alleles for most subjects in the first cohort. V-gene and J-gene trimming of TCR beta chains was associated with a missense DCLRE1C variant in a later genetic analysis, and the association was replicated in an independent cohort. Immune exposure information for the cohort was limited to CMV serostatus. Because some donors lacked HLA typing at each locus, the association tests relied only on the typed subset. The classifier was reported to diagnose cytomegalovirus status with high specificity and sensitivity in both the original and validation cohorts. Specific HLA alleles were associated with 16,951 TCR beta sequences at a false discovery rate of 0.05 in a later analysis. Most TCR sequences were observed very rarely across donors, whereas some public TCRs were present in many individuals. The authors suggested that the approach could potentially be generalized to other disease states and immunological phenotypes. The study gave a list of some 150 TCR beta chains associated with cytomegalovirus. A later analysis found that most CMV-associated TCR beta chains appeared HLA-restricted, with HLA associations seemingly driven largely by CMV exposure. According to a later analysis, parvovirus B19, influenza, CMV and Epstein-Barr virus appeared linked to several top co-occurrence clusters. A cluster of highly shared sequence variants was judged likely to be a technical artifact of the sequencing pipeline. A later analysis found that HLA-associated TCR beta chains were more clonally expanded and had lower generation probabilities than equally common non-associated chains.

In total, approximately 700 healthy bone marrow donors made up the cohort. At the time of sampling, every cohort member was nominally healthy, though immune exposures that went unrecorded were likely present. The donor tested CMV seropositive, placing the donor among the 250 to 300 seropositive members of the cohort. Each donor provided a peripheral blood sample, and peripheral blood mononuclear cells were used for TCR beta sequencing. Genomic DNA extraction from the blood cell samples was performed with the Qiagen DNeasy Blood Extraction Kit. The library was prepared using the immunoSEQ multiplex PCR assay. For the multiplex PCR, a mixture combining 60 forward primers for TCR Vbeta segments and 13 reverse primers for TCR Jbeta segments was used. A multiplex PCR assay on genomic DNA amplified the CDR3 region of rearranged TCR beta genes. Amplified TCR beta libraries were sequenced as 87-base-pair reads on the Illumina HiSeq System. In the authors' own workflow: Across the roughly 600 repertoires, a later analysis counted some 80 million unique TCR beta chains, around 11 million of which were shared by at least two donors. To remove PCR and sequencing errors, raw reads were error-corrected and collapsed into unique sequences using a nearest-neighbor algorithm that merged closely related sequences. V, D and J gene segments were assigned by aligning CDR3 sequences to IMGT reference sequences. For a sequence to be retained, a match of at least six nucleotides to both a V gene segment and a J gene segment was required. Rearrangements were classified as productive when the CDR3 lacked stop codons and remained in frame with V and J, and all other rearrangements were classified as non-productive. CDR3 was defined by IMGT convention, running from the second conserved V-encoded cysteine to the conserved J-encoded phenylalanine. In an earlier analysis of some 550 of the donors, sequences lacking an unambiguous match to a single V gene segment were excluded. In an earlier analysis of a few hundred of the donors, a V segment was called functional when productive rearrangements were above 56.7%, and segregating when the standard deviation between donors exceeded 5%. A statistical classification framework was built to diagnose cytomegalovirus status from the catalog of TCR beta chain sequences. A later analysis assigned V and J genes by comparing TCR nucleotide sequences with IMGT/GENE-DB human TR gene sequences. Using the TCRdist pipeline, a later analysis assigned CDR3 sequences along with most-parsimonious VDJ recombination scenarios. A later analysis defined each TCR beta chain by its CDR3 amino acid sequence plus V-gene family, and excluded reads lacking a unique V-gene family. A later analysis removed nearly 600 highly shared, low-generation-probability nucleotide sequences to deal with suspected cross-contamination and a sequencing artifact. In a later analysis, a clonal expansion index was calculated for each public chain from normalized within-repertoire ranks of inferred template counts. In a later analysis, generation probabilities were computed using a VDJ recombination model fitted to out-of-frame rearrangements, and the results were checked against IGoR. Hypergeometric tests were used in a later analysis to score TCR-TCR, TCR-HLA and TCR-CMV co-occurrence, with a repertoire-size bias correction applied to the TCR pairs. A later analysis estimated false discovery rates by permuting HLA or CMV assignments 20 times. In a later analysis, co-occurring TCRs were grouped with DBSCAN, and TCRdist sequence similarity was added when clustering was performed within HLA-allele-positive subsets. Co-occurrence clustering excluded repertoires with fewer than 30,000 or more than 120,000 public chains, plus five with anomalous nucleotide sharing. TCRdb retrieved this table from immuneACCESS and kept in-frame rearrangements only. Not all clones are present; in checked studies, unresolved V genes account for under half, and no reason is known for the remainder. D and trimming were read from the DNA, whereas the V and J calls and clone size are those reported in that table. Present in this sample are 130,000 to 150,000 clones, over 70% of which were seen just once. Together, the top ten hold roughly 6.7% of the sample.

A remark on this clone: Its specific antigen is unknown. No clone much larger than this one lies a single base away; base qualities are absent.

Measured from the cysteine to the phenylalanine, the CDR3 is 13 residues long. The read is trimmed to its CDR3 DNA, 39 bases read in frame from base 1. The germline V gene encodes CDR1 MNHNS and CDR2 SASEGT. The V end loses 2 bases and the J end loses 4 bases, and a stretch of 8 bases separates them. The specimen sequenced was PBMCs. This receptor chain uses TRBV6-1 and TRBJ1-2; perhaps TRBD1 is the D gene, with 6 bases matching. The origin of this receptor is a woman aged 40 to 50 in good health and CMV-seropositive. The DNA sequence reads TGTGCCAGCAGTGAATCAGGGGCCTATGGCTACACCTTC. It encodes CASSESGAYGYTF.